The rows below give T cell receptor beta chains drawn from one sample of a study of shared clonotypes between healthy human individuals. TCRdb's table, derived via immunoSEQ multiplex PCR, lists solely in-frame clones and lacks some. The sample has over a million clones; 78% are singletons. The sequenced material came from memory CD4+ T cells from PBMCs. All receptors derive from a man aged 18 to 29 in good health. Some clones in this sample may be carry-over from other donors' samples. CDR3s include the opening cysteine and the closing phenylalanine or tryptophan. D genes are given only for firm matches. A clone size is listed for some rows: how often the clone was seen (once, few, many), or a class if it is expanded.

CDR3	DNA	J	D	size	V
CASSLGVTGEQYF	TGTGCCAGCAGTTTAGGGGTAACGGGGGAGCAGTACTTC	TRBJ2-7	-	-	TRBV27
CASRAGQGGYGYTF	TGTGCCAGCAGGGCGGGACAGGGAGGCTATGGCTACACCTTC	TRBJ1-2	TRBD1	-	TRBV2
CASSAHKQGDNEQYF	TGTGCCAGCAGTGCACATAAACAGGGGGACAACGAGCAGTACTTC	TRBJ2-7	TRBD1	-	TRBV2
CSVLPGGYTDTQYF	TGCAGCGTTCTGCCGGGTGGGTACACAGATACGCAGTATTTT	TRBJ2-3	-	-	TRBV29-1
CASSPYNSEAFF	TGTGCCAGCAGTCCCTACAATTCCGAAGCTTTCTTT	TRBJ1-1	-	-	TRBV6-6
CAINGAGGYTF	TGTGCCATCAACGGGGCGGGTGGCTACACCTTC	TRBJ1-2	-	few	TRBV10-3
CASRLGNEQFF	TGTGCCAGCAGGTTAGGCAATGAGCAGTTCTTC	TRBJ2-1	-	-	TRBV2
CASTWGNYEQYF	TGTGCCAGCACCTGGGGGAACTACGAGCAGTACTTC	TRBJ2-7	-	once	TRBV6-1
CASSLLGDRGSPLHF	TGCGCCAGCAGCTTGCTAGGGGACAGGGGATCACCCCTCCACTTT	TRBJ1-6	TRBD1	-	TRBV5-1
CSVAKGTGNTEAFF	TGCAGCGTCGCTAAAGGGACAGGGAACACTGAAGCTTTCTTT	TRBJ1-1	TRBD1	-	TRBV29-1
CASSLVRGNTGELFF	TGCGCCAGCAGCTTGGTACGAGGGAACACCGGGGAGCTGTTTTTT	TRBJ2-2	-	-	TRBV5-1
CASSQDLGGTYEQYF	TGCGCCAGCAGCCAAGATCTGGGCGGAACCTACGAGCAGTACTTC	TRBJ2-7	-	-	TRBV4-3
CASSFLATDTQYF	TGTGCCAGCAGTTTTCTAGCCACAGATACGCAGTATTTT	TRBJ2-3	-	-	TRBV27
CAVGSGLNTEAFF	TGTGCCGTCGGGTCCGGTCTGAACACTGAAGCTTTCTTT	TRBJ1-1	-	few	TRBV10-3
CASSPGSGAYEQYF	TGTGCCAGCAGTCCGGGTAGCGGAGCTTACGAGCAGTACTTC	TRBJ2-7	-	-	TRBV25-1
CASSLIGHGFQETQYF	TGTGCCAGCAGTTTAATTGGACACGGGTTTCAAGAGACCCAGTACTTC	TRBJ2-5	-	-	TRBV28
CAISARDGSPLHF	TGTGCCATCAGTGCTCGGGACGGTTCACCCCTCCACTTT	TRBJ1-6	-	-	TRBV10-3
CASSIGQKNTEAFF	TGTGCCAGTAGTATAGGGCAGAAAAACACTGAAGCTTTCTTT	TRBJ1-1	-	few	TRBV19
CAIKSVVQETQYF	TGTGCCATCAAAAGTGTAGTCCAAGAGACCCAGTACTTC	TRBJ2-5	-	-	TRBV10-3
CSVENPVNTEAFF	TGCAGCGTTGAAAACCCGGTGAACACTGAAGCTTTCTTT	TRBJ1-1	-	-	TRBV29-1
CSAFDRANTEAFF	TGCAGCGCCTTCGACAGGGCGAACACTGAAGCTTTCTTT	TRBJ1-1	TRBD1	once	TRBV29-1
CASTRTGLILLNTGELFF	TGCGCCAGCACGCGAACAGGACTGATACTTTTGAACACCGGGGAGCTGTTTTTT	TRBJ2-2	-	-	TRBV10-1
CASSLSSGGGYTF	TGCGCCAGCAGCTTGTCCTCAGGGGGCGGCTACACCTTC	TRBJ1-2	TRBD1	-	TRBV5-1
CRAQQGLKGYTF	TGCAGGGCCCAACAGGGGTTAAAAGGCTACACCTTC	TRBJ1-2	TRBD1	-	TRBV29-1
CASSASRNTEAFF	TGTGCCAGCAGTGCTTCACGGAACACTGAAGCTTTCTTT	TRBJ1-1	-	-	TRBV6-1
CASSSTGTSGRAGVGTQYF	TGTGCCAGCAGCTCAACCGGGACTAGCGGGAGGGCCGGGGTCGGTACGCAGTATTTT	TRBJ2-3	TRBD2	-	TRBV28
CASSQALPFGNTGELFF	TGTGCCAGCAGCCAAGCCCTTCCTTTCGGGAACACCGGGGAGCTGTTTTTT	TRBJ2-2	-	-	TRBV4-2
CASSSRRQGTDTEAFF	TGTGCCAGCAGCTCCCGCAGACAGGGAACGGACACTGAAGCTTTCTTT	TRBJ1-1	TRBD1	-	TRBV5-6
CASRTDTLEQYF	TGTGCCAGCAGGACGGACACTCTCGAGCAGTACTTC	TRBJ2-7	-	-	TRBV6-5
CASSRTSGEYEQYF	TGTGCCAGCAGTAGGACTAGCGGGGAGTACGAGCAGTACTTC	TRBJ2-7	TRBD2	-	TRBV6-5